This record looks at one TCR beta chain sequence and its context. The antigen is not known. This entry belongs to a study of cytomegalovirus exposure and HLA in healthy donors. Study summary: Of roughly 400 genotyped donors, 75% to 90% grouped in the Caucasian-associated ancestry cluster. Overall study findings and caveats: Most sequenced TCRs were rare (though some public TCRs occurred in many donors). There were several of the most significant clusters that appeared linked to common viral pathogens in a later analysis.

The germline CDR1 and CDR2 sequences are SGHNT and YYREEE (reference sequence). This CDR3 comprises 15 residues. The ends lost 3 bases at V and 3 bases at J; junction bases unmatched: 6. Use of 60 Vbeta and 13 Jbeta primers characterized the PCR. Using immunoSEQ multiplex PCR, the repertoire was profiled, and TCRdb retains in-frame clones only, with some absent. The data show about 140,000 clones, around 80% seen once. Nominally healthy donors provided the samples, though records likely missed some immune exposures. This TCR derives from a man aged 35 to 55 in good health and CMV-seronegative. The sequenced material came from PBMCs. The J gene is TRBJ2-1, the V gene TRBV5-4; 7 positions match TRBD2. The CDR3 sequence: CASSSPGGGYNEQFF. CDR3 nucleotide sequence: TGTGCCAGCAGCTCTCCGGGCGGGGGCTACAATGAGCAGTTCTTC.